This TCR beta chain came from a study of blood T cells in healthy people across ages. The V end lost 5 bases, the J end lost 5 bases, and 18 bases lay between the germline ends. The CDR3 is 15 amino acids. In germline, CDR1 is SNHLY, CDR2 FYNNEI. Details on this clonotype: Its antigen is as yet unknown.

Primers used in a second PCR of roughly 6 to 11 cycles were a sample-barcoded 5' primer and a J-beta primer mix. TCRdb independently ran MiXCR on the 5' RACE reads; one entry per CDR3 protein. The sample records under 800,000 distinct CDR3 sequences, around 21% being singletons. Study-level findings and limits: Getting older went along with TCR beta diversity per million T cells dropping roughly linearly.

The material sequenced was blood. The chain employs TRBV2 and TRBJ2-5, with D maybe TRBD2 (6 bases). The receptor comes from a man aged 70 or older in good health. CDR3 DNA: TGTGCCAGCAGTACCCCGGAGGGGTACGGGGAGACCCAGTACTTC. Translating gives CASSTPEGYGETQYF.